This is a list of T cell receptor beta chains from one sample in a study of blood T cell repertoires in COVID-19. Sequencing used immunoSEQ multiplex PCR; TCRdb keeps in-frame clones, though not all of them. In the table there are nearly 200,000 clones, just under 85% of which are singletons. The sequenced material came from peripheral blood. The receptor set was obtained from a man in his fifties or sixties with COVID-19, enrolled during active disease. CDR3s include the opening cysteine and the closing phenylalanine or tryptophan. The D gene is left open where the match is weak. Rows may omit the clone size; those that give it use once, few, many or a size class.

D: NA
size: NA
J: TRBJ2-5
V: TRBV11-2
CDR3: CASSLGGTQYF
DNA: TGTGCCAGCAGCCTGGGGGGGACCCAGTACTTC

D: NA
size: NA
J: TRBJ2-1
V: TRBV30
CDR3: CAWKARSSYNEQFF
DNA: TGTGCCTGGAAGGCGCGGAGCTCCTACAATGAGCAGTTCTTC

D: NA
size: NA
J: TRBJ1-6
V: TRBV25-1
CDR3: CASTKGGFGSPLHF
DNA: TGTGCCAGCACCAAAGGAGGGTTTGGGTCACCCCTCCACTTT

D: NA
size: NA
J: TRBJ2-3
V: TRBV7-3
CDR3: CASSPGNTQYF
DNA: TGTGCCAGCAGCCCCGGGAATACGCAGTATTTT

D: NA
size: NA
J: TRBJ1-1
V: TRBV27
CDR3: CASSLSQLNTEAFF
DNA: TGTGCCAGCAGTTTATCACAGCTGAACACTGAAGCTTTCTTT

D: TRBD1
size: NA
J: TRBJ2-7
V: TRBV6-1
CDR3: CASSEGRGTGGFYEQYF
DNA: TGTGCCAGCAGTGAAGGGAGGGGGACAGGGGGCTTCTACGAGCAGTACTTC

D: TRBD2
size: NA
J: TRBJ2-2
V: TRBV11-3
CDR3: CASSRGGVPGTGELFF
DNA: TGTGCCAGCAGCCGGGGGGGAGTACCGGGCACCGGGGAGCTGTTTTTT

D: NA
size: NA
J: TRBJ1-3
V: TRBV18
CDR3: CASSPSTAASSGNTIYF
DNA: TGTGCCAGCTCACCTTCTACAGCCGCTTCCTCTGGAAACACCATATATTTT

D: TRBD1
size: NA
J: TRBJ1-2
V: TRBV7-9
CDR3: CASSLAGTGLDYGYTF
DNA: TGTGCCAGCAGCTTAGCGGGGACAGGGTTGGACTATGGCTACACCTTC

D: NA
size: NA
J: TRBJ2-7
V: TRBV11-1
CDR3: CASSLRSPYEQYF
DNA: TGTGCCAGCAGCTTAAGGAGCCCGTACGAGCAGTACTTC

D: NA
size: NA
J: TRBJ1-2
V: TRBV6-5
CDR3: CASSYSRGGYTF
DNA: TGTGCCAGCAGTTACTCGAGGGGGGGCTACACCTTC

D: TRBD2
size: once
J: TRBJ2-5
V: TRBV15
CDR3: CATSRDPRLANRQETQYF
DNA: TGTGCCACCAGCAGAGATCCCCGACTAGCGAACCGTCAAGAGACCCAGTACTTC

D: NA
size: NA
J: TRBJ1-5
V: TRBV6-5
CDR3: CASSLGGVQPQHF
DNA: TGTGCCAGCAGTCTGGGAGGGGTTCAGCCCCAGCATTTT

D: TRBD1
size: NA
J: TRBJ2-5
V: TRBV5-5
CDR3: CASTLQGAEETQYF
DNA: TGTGCCAGCACCCTACAGGGGGCAGAGGAGACCCAGTACTTC

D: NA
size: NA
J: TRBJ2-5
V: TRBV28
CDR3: CASSLPGHRIQETQYF
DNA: TGTGCCAGCAGTTTACCGGGACATCGGATCCAAGAGACCCAGTACTTC

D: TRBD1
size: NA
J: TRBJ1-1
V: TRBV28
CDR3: CASSYRGRDTEAFF
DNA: TGTGCCAGCAGTTACAGGGGGCGCGACACTGAAGCTTTCTTT

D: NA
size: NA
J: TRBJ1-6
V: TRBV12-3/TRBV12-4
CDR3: CASSLTVNSPLHF
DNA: TGTGCCAGCAGTTTGACAGTGAATTCACCCCTCCACTTT

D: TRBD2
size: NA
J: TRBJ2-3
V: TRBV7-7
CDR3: CASSRGLANTDTQYF
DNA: TGTGCCAGCAGCCGGGGACTAGCGAACACAGATACGCAGTATTTT

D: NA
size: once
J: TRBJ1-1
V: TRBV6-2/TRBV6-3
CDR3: CASSYSVPPGTEAFF
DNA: TGTGCCAGCAGTTACTCTGTCCCCCCCGGGACTGAAGCTTTCTTT

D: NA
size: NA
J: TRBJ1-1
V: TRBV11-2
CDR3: CASSLAVGRWVMRTEAFF
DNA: TGTGCCAGCAGCTTAGCGGTAGGCCGGTGGGTGATGCGGACTGAAGCTTTCTTT

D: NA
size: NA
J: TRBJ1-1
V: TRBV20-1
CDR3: CSASMRATEAFF
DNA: TGCAGTGCTAGTATGAGGGCAACTGAAGCTTTCTTT

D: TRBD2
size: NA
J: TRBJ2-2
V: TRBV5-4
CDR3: CASSLQLLGASGRNTGELFF
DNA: TGTGCCAGCAGCTTACAACTTCTAGGGGCTAGCGGGAGAAACACCGGGGAGCTGTTTTTT

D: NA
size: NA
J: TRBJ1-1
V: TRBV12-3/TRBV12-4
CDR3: CASSLGANTEAFF
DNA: TGTGCCAGCAGTTTAGGGGCAAACACTGAAGCTTTCTTT

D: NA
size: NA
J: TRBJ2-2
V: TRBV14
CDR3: CASSQSSGGITGELFF
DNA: TGTGCCAGCAGCCAATCGTCGGGGGGCATCACCGGGGAGCTGTTTTTT

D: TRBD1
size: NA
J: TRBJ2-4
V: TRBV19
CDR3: CASSSQDRVNIQYF
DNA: TGTGCCAGTAGTAGTCAGGACAGGGTAAACATTCAGTACTTC

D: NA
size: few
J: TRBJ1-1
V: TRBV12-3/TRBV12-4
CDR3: CASSLRQNTEAFF
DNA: TGTGCCAGCAGTTTAAGACAGAACACTGAAGCTTTCTTT

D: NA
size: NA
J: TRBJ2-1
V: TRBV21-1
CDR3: CASSKFQGCEQFF
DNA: TGTGCCAGCAGCAAGTTCCAGGGATGTGAGCAGTTCTTC

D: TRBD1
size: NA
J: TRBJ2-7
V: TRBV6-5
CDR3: CASRRDSSYEQYF
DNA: TGTGCCAGCAGGAGGGACAGCTCCTACGAGCAGTACTTC

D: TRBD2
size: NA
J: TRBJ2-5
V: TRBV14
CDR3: CASSPIAGVQETQYF
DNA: TGTGCCAGCAGCCCCATAGCGGGAGTCCAAGAGACCCAGTACTTC

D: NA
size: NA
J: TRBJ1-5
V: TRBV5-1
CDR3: CASSLGQSNQPQHF
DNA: TGCGCCAGCAGCTTGGGACAGAGCAATCAGCCCCAGCATTTT

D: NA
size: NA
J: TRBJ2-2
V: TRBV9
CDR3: CASSVGGGGRTGELFF
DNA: TGTGCCAGCAGCGTAGGTGGAGGGGGCCGAACCGGGGAGCTGTTTTTT

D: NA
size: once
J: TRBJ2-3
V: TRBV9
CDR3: CASSSPGRPDTQYF
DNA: TGTGCCAGCAGTTCCCCAGGAAGACCAGATACGCAGTATTTT

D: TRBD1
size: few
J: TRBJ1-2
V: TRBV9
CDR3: CASSLPGQGAGGYTF
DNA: TGTGCCAGCAGCTTACCGGGACAGGGGGCTGGTGGCTACACCTTC

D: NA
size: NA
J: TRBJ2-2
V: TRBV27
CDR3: CASRSPVSGELFF
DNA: TGTGCCAGCAGGTCCCCTGTCTCCGGGGAGCTGTTTTTT

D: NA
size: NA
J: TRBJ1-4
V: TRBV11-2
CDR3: CASSLDYRTATNEKLFF
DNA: TGTGCCAGCAGCTTAGACTACCGAACAGCAACTAATGAAAAACTGTTTTTT

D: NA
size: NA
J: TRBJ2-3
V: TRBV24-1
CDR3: CATSERGAGADTQYF
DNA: TGTGCCACCAGTGAGAGGGGGGCGGGAGCAGATACGCAGTATTTT

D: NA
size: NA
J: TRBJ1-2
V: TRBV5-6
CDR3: CASSLAPARADYGYTF
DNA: TGTGCCAGCAGCTTGGCCCCTGCCAGGGCGGACTATGGCTACACCTTC

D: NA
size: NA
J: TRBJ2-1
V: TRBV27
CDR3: CASSLTGGANEQFF
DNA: TGTGCCAGCAGTTTAACTGGGGGCGCGAATGAGCAGTTCTTC

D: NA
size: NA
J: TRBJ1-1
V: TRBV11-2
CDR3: CASSLSAGKNTEAFF
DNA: TGTGCCAGCAGCTTATCGGCGGGTAAGAACACTGAAGCTTTCTTT

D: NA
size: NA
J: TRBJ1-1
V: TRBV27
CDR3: CASSFAQGNTEAFF
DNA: TGTGCCAGCAGCTTTGCCCAGGGGAACACTGAAGCTTTCTTT

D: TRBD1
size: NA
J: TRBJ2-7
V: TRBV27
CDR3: CASSFGQGPLYEQYF
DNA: TGTGCCAGCAGTTTCGGACAGGGACCGCTCTACGAGCAGTACTTC

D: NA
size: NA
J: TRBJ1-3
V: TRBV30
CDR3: CAWSVSRAGNTIYF
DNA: TGTGCCTGGAGTGTATCCAGGGCTGGAAACACCATATATTTT

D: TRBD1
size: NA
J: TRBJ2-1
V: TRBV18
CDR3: CASSPMGQGAKDEQFF
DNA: TGTGCCAGCTCACCGATGGGACAGGGGGCGAAGGATGAGCAGTTCTTC

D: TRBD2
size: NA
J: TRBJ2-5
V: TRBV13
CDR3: CASSWAGLAGLTQETQYF
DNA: TGTGCCAGCAGCTGGGCGGGACTAGCGGGACTCACCCAAGAGACCCAGTACTTC

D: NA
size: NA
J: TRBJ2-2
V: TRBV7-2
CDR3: CASSLGLANTGELFF
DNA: TGTGCCAGCAGCTTAGGGTTAGCGAACACCGGGGAGCTGTTTTTT

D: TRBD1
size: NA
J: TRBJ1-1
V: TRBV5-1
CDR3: CASSLVGTGSGAFF
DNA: TGCGCCAGCAGCTTGGTGGGGACAGGGAGTGGCGCTTTCTTT

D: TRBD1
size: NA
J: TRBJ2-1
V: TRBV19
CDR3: CASSFATGTGAYNEQFF
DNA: TGTGCCAGTAGTTTCGCAACCGGGACAGGGGCCTACAATGAGCAGTTCTTC

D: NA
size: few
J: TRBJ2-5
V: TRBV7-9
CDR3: CASSRTIETQYF
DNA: TGTGCCAGCAGCCGAACTATAGAGACCCAGTACTTC

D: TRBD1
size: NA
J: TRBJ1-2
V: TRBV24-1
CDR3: CATSDDRVGGYTF
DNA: TGTGCCACCAGTGATGACAGGGTGGGAGGCTACACCTTC